The 23 T cell receptor beta chains below come from one sample, sequenced in a study of tumor-infiltrating lymphocytes in primary liver carcinoma. A primer matching the constant region was used to make TCR beta cDNA from approximately 520 ng of total RNA. A slightly modified ARM-PCR protocol with three nested multiplex PCR rounds produced these TCR beta libraries. Use of TRBV1-TRBV30 forward primers with a C-beta reverse primer characterized the first two PCR rounds, which lasted around 9 cycles each. TCRdb called the multiplex PCR reads again in MiXCR, with one record for every CDR3 protein. The sample has almost 200,000 distinct CDR3 sequences, 65% seen once. Unsorted whole blood yielded the blood RNA, and germline DNA was also extracted. Sequencing input: peripheral blood. These receptors were taken from a woman in her sixties or seventies with primary liver carcinoma and hepatitis B virus infection.

Comments on this clonotype: Lacking the conserved final phenylalanine or tryptophan, this CDR3 likely reflects a read error. CDR3 nucleotide sequence: TGTGCCAGCAGTCGGTATGGCTACACCATC. It specifies CASSRYGYTI. The V gene is TRBV28, the J gene TRBJ1-2, with unresolved D. Trimming pared 5 bases from V and 5 bases from J, leaving 3 bases between. The CDR3 consists of 10 residues. The V gene's germline CDR1 is MDHEN and CDR2 SYDVKM.

As concerns this clonotype: This may be a read error: a much more frequent sequence differs by one nucleotide. The rearrangement uses TRBV4-2 and TRBJ1-5; D unresolved. The CDR3 is 15 amino acids. The germline CDR1 and CDR2 sequences are LGHNA and YNFKEQ. Trimming took 0 bases from V and 4 from J, leaving 10 bases between them. CDR3 in DNA: TGTGCCAGCAGCCAAGATTTTGCGGGTAATCAGCCCCAGCATTTT. The encoded protein is CASSQDFAGNQPQHF.

About this clonotype: The CDR3 does not close with the conserved phenylalanine or tryptophan, likely indicating a read error. The chain uses TRBV11-1 and TRBJ2-3; 11 nucleotides align to TRBD1. The CDR3 runs to 15 residues. Germline assignment: CDR1 SGHAT and CDR2 FQDESV (reference sequence). The CDR3 coding sequence is TGTGCCAGCAGCTGGGGACAGGGGGATACAGATATGCAGTATTAT. Amino acid sequence: CASSWGQGDTDMQYY.

This clonotype was observed once. The chain is built from TRBV9 and TRBJ2-5; 11 bases line up with TRBD2. Germline values: CDR1 SGDLS, CDR2 YYNGEE. The CDR3 spans 17 residues. Losses at the gene ends were 0 bases for V and 3 bases for J; bases not matched to a gene: 7. CDR3 bases: TGTGCCAGCAGCGTAGGGGGACTAGCGGCTGAAAAAGAGACCCAGTACTTC. Its protein product is CASSVGGLAAEKETQYF. The entire variable domain, with the rest obtained from reference TRBV9 and TRBJ2-5, is as follows: DSGVTQTPKHLITATGQRVTLRCSPRSGDLSVYWYQQSLDQGLQFLIQYYNGEERAKGNILERFSAQQFPDLHSELNLSSLELGDSALYFCASSVGGLAAEKETQYFGPGTRLLVL.

To note about this clonotype: This may be a read error: a much more frequent sequence differs by one nucleotide. The gene calls are TRBV6-2 or TRBV6-3 and TRBJ2-6; D ambiguous. Germline V gives CDR1 MNHEY, CDR2 SVGEGT. The CDR3 is 13 amino acids. The CDR3 bases are TGTGTCAGTCAGGACTCTGGGGCCAACGTCCTGACTTTC. Translation: CVSQDSGANVLTF.

The table lists this clonotype with a few counts. The chain recombines TRBV12-3 or TRBV12-4 with TRBJ1-2; D ambiguous. The CDR3 contains 15 residues. V was cut by 5 bases and J by 5 bases, with 18 bases left in between. CDR3 bases: TGTGCCAGCAGTCTTTGGCATCTGAGGCGATATGGCTACACCTTC. Its translation: CASSLWHLRRYGYTF.

The chain is built from TRBV11-2 and TRBJ2-3; D gene uncertain. CDR3 size: 13 residues. Germline lookup yields CDR1 SGHAT and CDR2 FQNNGV. Trimming took 2 bases from V and 12 from J, leaving 15 bases between them. Here the CDR3 DNA reads TGTGCCAGCAGCTTATATCTAGATGAGGCTCAGTATTTT. Its protein product is CASSLYLDEAQYF.

As for this clonotype: The germline gene is not matched at one end of the junction; a read error may be the cause. This chain joins TRBV29-1 and TRBJ2-4, with 8 bases fitting TRBD1. The CDR3 has 15 residues. Germline V gene sequence: CDR1 SQVTM, CDR2 ANQGSEA. In DNA form, the CDR3 reads TGCAGCATGGCCAGGGGGCTGGCGGCCAAAAACATTCAGAACTTT. This encodes CSMARGLAAKNIQNF.

Comments on this clonotype: A single base separates this from a much larger clone, so it may be a read error. V usage is TRBV4-2 and J usage is TRBJ1-2, with D perhaps matching TRBD1 (6 bases). Germline lookup yields CDR1 LGHNA and CDR2 YNFKEQ. The CDR3 covers 16 residues. The CDR3 sequence is CASSQDLGAGGLGYAF. The CDR3 nucleotides are TGTGCCAGCAGCCAAGATTTGGGGGCAGGTGGGCTTGGCTACGCCTTC.

Comment on this clonotype: At one end, the junction sequence differs from germline, possibly due to a read error. J is TRBJ1-1 and V is TRBV7-2, with 7 bases identical to TRBD1. The germline V gene has CDR1 SGHTA and CDR2 FQGNSA. The CDR3 contains 14 residues. CDR3 in amino acids: CASSISDRNTEAFF. The CDR3 DNA sequence: TGTGCCAGCAGCATTTCGGACAGGAACACTGAGGCTTTCTTT.

This clonotype was counted a few times. The chain recombines TRBV12-3 or TRBV12-4 with TRBJ2-5; 8 bases fit TRBD2. The CDR3 consists of 15 residues. Unmatched junction bases numbered 14, after V lost 7 bases and J lost 7 bases. CDR3 sequence: CASKRGSGNRGTQYF. DNA of the CDR3: TGTGCCAGCAAGAGGGGTAGCGGGAATCGTGGGACCCAGTACTTC.

This clonotype was detected only a few times. The CDR3 loop reads CASSTPGTMTTDTQYF. The DNA for the CDR3 is TGTGCCAGCAGCACCCCCGGGACAATGACCACAGATACGCAGTATTTT. V gene TRBV7-8 combines with J gene TRBJ2-3; perhaps TRBD1 as D (6 bases). This CDR3 spans 16 amino acids. Germline V gene lookup returns CDR1 SGHVS and CDR2 FQNEAQ. Trimming stripped 5 bases from V and 2 bases from J, with 17 bases between.

With respect to this clonotype: Lacking the conserved final phenylalanine or tryptophan, this CDR3 likely reflects a read error. This rearrangement joins TRBV6-9 to TRBJ2-1; 8 bases match TRBD2. The V gene end was trimmed by 7 bases and the J gene end by 4 bases; junction bases not matched to a gene: 12. The germline V gene has CDR1 MNHGY and CDR2 SVAAGI. This CDR3 contains 16 residues. The CDR3 DNA sequence: TGTGCCAGCAACTTTACAAGCGGGAGTTATTACAATGAGCAGTTCTTA. Amino acid sequence: CASNFTSGSYYNEQFL.

This clonotype has only a few counts. This may be a read error, as it is one base from a much larger clone. The J gene is TRBJ2-7, the V gene TRBV4-2; D not certain. There are 13 residues in the CDR3. Germline CDR1 LGHNA, CDR2 YNFKEQ. The germline V and J ends were trimmed by 0 bases and 3 bases, with 6 bases remaining between them. DNA of the CDR3: TGTGCCAGCAGCCAAGAATACTTCTACGAGCAGTACTTC. The encoded protein is CASSQEYFYEQYF.

This clonotype was observed a few times. With a much larger clone just one base away, this may be a read error. The CDR3 here is CVSGLGQGEAEAFF. In DNA form, the CDR3 reads TGTGTTAGTGGTTTGGGACAGGGGGAGGCTGAAGCTTTCTTT. The V gene is TRBV12-5, the J gene TRBJ1-1, with 11 bases matching TRBD1. Germline V gene data show CDR1 as LGHNT and CDR2 as FRNRAP. CDR3 length equals 14 residues.

At least ten counts were recorded for this clonotype. This chain uses TRBV6-6 with TRBJ1-5; no clear D. The V gene lost 4 bases and the J gene lost 2 bases, with 12 bases spanning the gap. CDR3 length equals 15 residues. Germline V CDR1 and CDR2: MNHNY, SVGAGI (reference sequence). CDR3 DNA sequence: TGTGCCAGCAGTTTGAGGGATGGAGGCAATCAGCCCCAGCATTTT. Translated, it gives CASSLRDGGNQPQHF.

This clonotype was counted many times. The J gene is TRBJ2-3, the V gene TRBV29-1; D uncertain. The CDR3 runs to 11 residues. Germline V lookup: CDR1 SQVTM, CDR2 ANQGSEA. V dropped 5 bases and J dropped 6 bases, with 9 bases sitting between them. CDR3 loop: CSVSLPDTQYF. The CDR3 bases are TGCAGCGTTTCCCTCCCGGATACGCAGTATTTT.

As concerns this clonotype: An end of the junction does not agree with germline; a read error may underlie this. V and J are TRBV11-2 and TRBJ2-1, with D hard to call. The CDR3 length is 16 residues. The germline V gene has CDR1 SGHAT and CDR2 FQNNGV. The DNA for the CDR3 is TGTGCCAGCAGCTTAGCGTTTTCGGCGTCTTACAATGGGCAGTTCTTC. Amino acid sequence: CASSLAFSASYNGQFF.

This clonotype was seen only a few times. The chain links TRBV10-3 to TRBJ1-1, with D perhaps TRBD1 (6 bases). V was shortened by 2 bases and J by 3 bases, with 7 bases between the two germline ends. The CDR3 is 13 residues long. CDR1 and CDR2 from the germline V gene are ENHRY and SYGVKD. Here the CDR3 DNA reads TGTGCCATCAGTGAGGGGGGGCACACTGAAGCTTTCTTT. Translation: CAISEGGHTEAFF.

This clonotype has only a few counts. The chain employs TRBV5-1 and TRBJ1-2; D is undetermined. The germline V and J ends were trimmed by 4 bases and 8 bases, with 18 bases remaining between them. CDR1 and CDR2 from the germline V gene are SGHRS and YFSETQ. The CDR3 loop spans 14 amino acids. CDR3 amino acids: CASSPNPGALGYTF. The CDR3 DNA reads as TGCGCCAGCAGCCCCAATCCGGGTGCCTTGGGCTACACCTTC.

Details on this clonotype: A much more abundant neighbour one base away suggests this may be a read error. V is TRBV12-3 or TRBV12-4 and J is TRBJ2-6, with a tentative D call TRBD1 (5 bases). The CDR3 covers 15 residues. Here the CDR3 DNA reads TGTGCCAGCAGTCGAGAGAATGCTGGGGCCAACGCCCTGACTTTC. It encodes CASSRENAGANALTF.

A note on this clonotype: Because it lacks the conserved phenylalanine or tryptophan at the end, this CDR3 is likely a read error. The DNA is left out, because the CDR3 cannot be placed on it with certainty; the CDR3 is given as TCRdb lists it. The chain carries TRBV11-2 and TRBJ2-7. The CDR3 contains 11 residues when both ends are counted. Germline-derived CDR1 and CDR2 are SGHAT and FQNNGV. CDR3 residues: CASGRKYEQYL.

The chain carries TRBV10-3 and TRBJ2-3; 12 nucleotides match TRBD2. The CDR3 has 16 residues. With 4 bases clipped from V and 2 bases from J, the junction kept 4 bases outside the gene matches. In germline, CDR1 is ENHRY, CDR2 SYGVKD. The CDR3 loop reads CAISVGLAGHTDTQYF. The DNA of the CDR3 is TGTGCCATCAGTGTAGGACTAGCGGGACACACAGATACGCAGTATTTT.